The present entry profiles one TCR beta chain with its context. What it recognizes is unknown. PCR was performed using 60 Vbeta and 13 Jbeta primers. TCRdb keeps only in-frame clones here, not all; method: immunoSEQ multiplex PCR. This table lists some 120,000 clones. The data derive from a study of cytomegalovirus exposure and HLA in healthy donors. General study findings and limits: High specificity and sensitivity for cytomegalovirus status were reported for the classifier. Fewer N-insertions than the approximately 610-donor mean were reportedly shown by an Asian-associated ancestry cluster in a later analysis. Earlier analysis looked at TCR beta V segments, and most were productive about 90% or about 30% of the time.

Trimming at V came to 5 bases and at J to 5 bases, leaving 8 bases not matched to a gene. The CDR3 is 15 residues long. Germline V lookup: CDR1 PRHDT, CDR2 FYEKMQ (reference sequence). The rearrangement joins TRBV13 to TRBJ2-3, with 9 bases lining up with TRBD1. The TCR comes from an older woman in good health and CMV-seronegative. The sample consisted of PBMCs. CDR3 DNA sequence: TGTGCCAGCAGCAACCGGGACAGGGCGCGAGATACGCAGTATTTT. It is translated as CASSNRDRARDTQYF.